This T cell receptor beta chain was identified during a study of glioma-infiltrating T cells after dendritic cell vaccination listed by TCRdb under 2016. As for the study more broadly: The cohort comprised around 15 glioblastoma patients from Phase I and II dendritic cell vaccination trials, 9 newly diagnosed and 6 with recurrent disease. Patients received autologous tumor lysate-pulsed dendritic cell vaccination between 2003 and 2012. The vaccine was prepared from monocyte-derived dendritic cells that were cultured for seven to eight days with IL-4 and GM-CSF and then pulsed overnight with autologous tumor lysate. Patients received three intradermal dendritic cell vaccine injections at biweekly intervals in the arm below the axilla. Deep sequencing of TCR beta CDR3 regions was used to quantify tumor-infiltrating lymphocyte content and compare tumor and blood repertoires in dendritic cell-vaccinated glioblastoma patients. Survival after dendritic cell vaccination was correlated with TCR sequencing metrics, such as TIL content and the overlap between tumor and blood repertoires. Overall study outcomes, separate from this receptor: The three-group TCR overlap response model was described as speculative and requiring prospective validation. TCR clonality showed no direct relationship with survival, which suggests that a diverse polyclonal response may be important. The cohort was small and heterogeneous, few patients had complete blood and tumor sets, and even fewer had initial-recurrent tumor pairs. Higher estimated pretreatment TIL content predicted longer time to progression and overall survival after dendritic cell vaccination.

V is pared back by 0 bases and J by 1 base, with 14 bases lying between the germline termini. Sequences SGHDT (CDR1) and YYEEEE (CDR2) are obtained from the germline V gene. The CDR3 numbers 17 residues from cysteine through phenylalanine. Just the 51-base CDR3 DNA is kept, in frame starting at base 1. Using the immunoSEQ assay, TCRB CDR3 regions were amplified from roughly 2.1 micrograms of genomic DNA, or from all available DNA when less than that was on hand. The multiplex PCR employed 60 forward primers targeting TCR V beta segments and 13 reverse primers targeting J beta segments. To estimate reads per starting template, synthetic control templates were spiked into each sample at limiting dilution. The Illumina HiSeq System generated 87 bp sequencing reads. The paper's processing steps were these. To remove PCR and sequencing errors, closely related sequences were merged with a nearest neighbor algorithm. TCR overlap was defined as the percentage of unique tumor TCR beta sequences that were also found in the peripheral blood of the same patient. TCRdb stores this immuneACCESS table with in-frame sequences only. Part of the clones is absent; in the studies checked, under half of the shortfall reflects unresolved V genes, and no reason is known for the rest. For V, J and clone size, that table is used; D and trimming come from the DNA. This sample holds about 36,000 clones; approximately 82% were observed only once. The ten largest make up approximately 8.4% of the sample.

Selection of patients required sufficient residual fresh-frozen tumor tissue and over two years of available survival data. None of the glioblastoma patients carried an isocitrate dehydrogenase mutation, although molecular status otherwise varied. PBMC were collected before vaccination, two weeks after the third vaccination, and at tumor progression when it occurred. The Qiagen DNeasy Blood extraction Kit was used for extraction of genomic DNA. Of note for this clone: Its antigen is currently not known. The sample holds no much larger clone one base away, and base qualities are not on file.

The sequencing used blood, collected before dendritic cell vaccination. Recombination joined TRBV5-6 with TRBJ1-5, and TRBD1 may be the D gene, going by 5 matching bases. The source is a human donor with glioblastoma. CDR3 loop: CASSLGGGGWSNQPQHF. The DNA sequence reads TGTGCCAGCAGCTTGGGCGGGGGAGGTTGGAGCAATCAGCCCCAGCATTTT.